The rows below give T cell receptor beta chains drawn from one sample of a study of T cells in narcolepsy. Measured with immunoSEQ multiplex PCR; TCRdb has only the in-frame clones, and not every one. This table has roughly 11,000 clones, 94% appearing once. Sequencing was performed on CD45RA- memory CD4+ T cells from PBMCs. The receptors here all came from a human donor with narcolepsy. Both conserved end residues are part of each CDR3. The D gene is left open where the match is weak. Rows give clone size only sometimes, using once, few, many, or a class for an expanded clone.

D	J	size	V	DNA	CDR3
-	TRBJ1-1	-	TRBV5-1	TGCGCCAGCAGCTTGGTGGTGAACACTGAAGCTTTCTTT	CASSLVVNTEAFF
-	TRBJ2-7	-	TRBV11-3	TGTGCCAGCAGCTTGATGGCGGGAACCTACGAGCAGTACTTC	CASSLMAGTYEQYF
-	TRBJ1-4	-	TRBV7-3	TGTGCCAGCACCCCCCTAGTCCCTTCGACAGCAACTAATGAAAAACTGTTTTTT	CASTPLVPSTATNEKLFF
-	TRBJ1-1	-	TRBV5-1	TGCGCCAGCAGCTTGGAGGTTAGGGCCTCTGAAGCTTTCTTT	CASSLEVRASEAFF
-	TRBJ1-4	-	TRBV7-2	TGTGCCAGCAGCTTACGTCCCGGGGGAGCTAATGAAAAACTGTTTTTT	CASSLRPGGANEKLFF
TRBD2	TRBJ2-3	-	TRBV5-1	TGCGCCAGCAGCTTGGACGGGCGGGGGGCCACAGATACGCAGTATTTT	CASSLDGRGATDTQYF
TRBD2	TRBJ2-5	-	TRBV18	TGTGCCAGCTCACCCGCCCTAGCGGCCTTCCAAGAGACCCAGTACTTC	CASSPALAAFQETQYF
TRBD1	TRBJ1-1	-	TRBV29-1	TGCAGCGTTAACGCGGGACAGGGCGGGTACACTGAAGCTTTCTTT	CSVNAGQGGYTEAFF
-	TRBJ2-3	-	TRBV2	TGTGCCAGCAGCCGTATCCCGGGAGCGAACACAGATACGCAGTATTTT	CASSRIPGANTDTQYF
-	TRBJ2-1	-	TRBV10-3	TGTGCCATCAGCCGGGACACCGACTACAATGAGCAGTTCTTC	CAISRDTDYNEQFF
TRBD1	TRBJ1-1	-	TRBV14	TGTGCCAGCAGCCAATTATCAGGGGGCAAATTTGCTTTCTTT	CASSQLSGGKFAFF
-	TRBJ1-6	-	TRBV6-1	TGTGCCAGCATACAGGGCAGGCTGACCAATTCACCCCTCCACTTT	CASIQGRLTNSPLHF
TRBD2	TRBJ2-1	-	TRBV7-6	TGTGCCAGCAGCTTAGAGGGTTTGGGAGGGAGCAATGAGCAGTTCTTC	CASSLEGLGGSNEQFF
-	TRBJ2-5	-	TRBV19	TGTGCCAGTAATGAGGGGCAGGGCCAAGAGACCCAGTACTTC	CASNEGQGQETQYF
-	TRBJ2-5	-	TRBV5-1	TGCGCCAGCAGCGTACAGGGGAGGGGAGAGACCCAGTACTTC	CASSVQGRGETQYF
TRBD1	TRBJ2-7	-	TRBV11-2	TGTGCCAGCAGCTCCGGCGGGACAGGGTCCTACGAGCAGTACTTC	CASSSGGTGSYEQYF
TRBD1	TRBJ2-3	-	TRBV19	TGTGCCAGTAGTATTCAGGGGGACGGCACAGATACGCAGTATTTT	CASSIQGDGTDTQYF
-	TRBJ1-5	-	TRBV19	TGTGCCAGTAGTATAGGTTGGGAAGTCCAGCCCCAGCATTTT	CASSIGWEVQPQHF
TRBD1	TRBJ1-3	once	TRBV5-1	TGCGCCAGCAGCAGCGGGACAGCTACCTCTGGAAACACCATATATTTT	CASSSGTATSGNTIYF
-	TRBJ2-2	-	TRBV15	TGTGCCACCAGCTCCCGCGCTAGGGACACCGGGGAGCTGTTTTTT	CATSSRARDTGELFF
TRBD1	TRBJ1-5	-	TRBV4-1	TGCGCCAGCAGCAACCTGGACAGGGGTAGCAATCAGCCCCAGCATTTT	CASSNLDRGSNQPQHF
-	TRBJ2-3	-	TRBV10-3	TGTGCCATCAGTGAGTCGTCCGGGAGCCGCACAGATACGCAGTATTTT	CAISESSGSRTDTQYF
-	TRBJ1-5	-	TRBV11-3	TGTGCCAGCAGCCCGGGGCCCAATCAGCCCCAGCATTTT	CASSPGPNQPQHF
-	TRBJ1-2	few	TRBV10-3	TGTGCCATCAGTGGACAGGCGAGGGCCTATGGCTACACCTTC	CAISGQARAYGYTF
-	TRBJ2-7	-	TRBV14	TGTGCCAGCAGCCCTGTGATGAGCTCCTACGAGCAGTACTTC	CASSPVMSSYEQYF
-	TRBJ2-7	once	TRBV6-1	TGTGCCAGCAGTGATACCGGACAGTCCTACGAGCAGTACTTC	CASSDTGQSYEQYF
TRBD1	TRBJ2-1	-	TRBV5-5	TGTGCCAGCAGCCTGTTAGGGGGCAGGACCGATGAGCAGTTCTTC	CASSLLGGRTDEQFF
-	TRBJ2-5	-	TRBV5-1	TGCGCCAGCAGCTTGGCCGGGACGGAGAAAGAGACCCAGTACTTC	CASSLAGTEKETQYF
-	TRBJ2-7	few	TRBV5-1	TGCGCCAGCAGCTCGACCACTAAAGAGCAGTACTTC	CASSSTTKEQYF
-	TRBJ2-7	-	TRBV6-1	TGTGCCAGCAGTCCTCAGGCCCGCTACGAGCAGTACTTC	CASSPQARYEQYF
TRBD1	TRBJ1-1	-	TRBV6-5	TGTGCCAGCAGTCAGGGGACAGGGGGGAGGGCTTTCTTT	CASSQGTGGRAFF
-	TRBJ1-6	-	TRBV4-2	TGTGCCAGCAGCCAAGAGGTCAGCTCCTATAATTCACCCCTCCACTTT	CASSQEVSSYNSPLHF
-	TRBJ1-1	once	TRBV29-1	TGCAGCGTTGGACAGCAAGAAGCTTTCTTT	CSVGQQEAFF
TRBD1	TRBJ1-4	-	TRBV5-5	TGTGCCAGCAGCTTTCGGGACAGCAATGAAAAACTGTTTTTT	CASSFRDSNEKLFF
-	TRBJ1-1	once	TRBV30	TGTGCCTGTGACAGATCGAGGACTGAAGCTTTCTTT	CACDRSRTEAFF
-	TRBJ1-1	-	TRBV7-2	TGTGCCAGCAGCTTAACCTACGGGGATACTGAAGCTTTCTTT	CASSLTYGDTEAFF
-	TRBJ1-1	-	TRBV21-1	TGTGCCACACGGACAGGGAGCACTGAAGCTTTCTTT	CATRTGSTEAFF
TRBD1	TRBJ2-2	-	TRBV5-1	TGCGCCAGCAGCTGGACAGGGGAGACCGGGGAGCTGTTTTTT	CASSWTGETGELFF
TRBD2	TRBJ2-1	-	TRBV19	TGTGCCAGTACCCACGTGGGAGCGGGGAGCTCCTACAATGAGCAGTTCTTC	CASTHVGAGSSYNEQFF
-	TRBJ1-5	-	TRBV6-1	TGTGCCAGCAGTGAAGGGGCGTTCGGCAATCAGCCCCAGCATTTT	CASSEGAFGNQPQHF